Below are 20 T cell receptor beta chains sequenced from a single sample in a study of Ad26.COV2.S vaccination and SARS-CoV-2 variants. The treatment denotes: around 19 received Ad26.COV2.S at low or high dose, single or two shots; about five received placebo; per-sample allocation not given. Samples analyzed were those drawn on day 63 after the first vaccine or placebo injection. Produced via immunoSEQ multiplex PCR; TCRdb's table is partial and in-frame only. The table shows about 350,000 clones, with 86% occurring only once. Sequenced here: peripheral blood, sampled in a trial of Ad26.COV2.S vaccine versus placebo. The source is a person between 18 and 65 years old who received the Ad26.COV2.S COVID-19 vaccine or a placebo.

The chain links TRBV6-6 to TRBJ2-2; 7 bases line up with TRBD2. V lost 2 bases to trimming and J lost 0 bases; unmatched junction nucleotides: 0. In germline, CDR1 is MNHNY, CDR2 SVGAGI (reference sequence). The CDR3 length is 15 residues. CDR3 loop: CASSYAGANTGELFF. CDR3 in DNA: TGTGCCAGCAGTTACGCGGGGGCGAACACCGGGGAGCTGTTTTTT.

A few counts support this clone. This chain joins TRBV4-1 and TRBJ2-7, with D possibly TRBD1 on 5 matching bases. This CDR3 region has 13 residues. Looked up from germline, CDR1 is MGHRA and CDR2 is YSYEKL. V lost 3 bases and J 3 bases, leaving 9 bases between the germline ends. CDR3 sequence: CASSQDILYEQYF. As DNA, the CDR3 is TGCGCCAGCAGCCAGGACATTCTCTACGAGCAGTACTTC.

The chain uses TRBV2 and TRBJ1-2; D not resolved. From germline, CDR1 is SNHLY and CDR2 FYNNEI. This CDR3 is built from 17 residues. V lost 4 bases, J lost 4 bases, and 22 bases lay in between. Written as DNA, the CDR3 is TGTGCCAGCAGTGGAGAAGACGGGTGGGGAATCCGCTATGGCTACACCTTC. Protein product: CASSGEDGWGIRYGYTF.

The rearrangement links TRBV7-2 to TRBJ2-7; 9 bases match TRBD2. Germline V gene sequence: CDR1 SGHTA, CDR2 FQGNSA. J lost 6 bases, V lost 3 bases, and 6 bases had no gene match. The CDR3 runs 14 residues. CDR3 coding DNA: TGTGCCAGCAGCTTTGGACTAGCGCCTTCCGAGCAGTACTTC. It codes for CASSFGLAPSEQYF. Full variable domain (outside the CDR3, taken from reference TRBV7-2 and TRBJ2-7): GAGVSQSPSNKVTEKGKDVELRCDPISGHTALYWYRQSLGQGLEFLIYFQGNSAPDKSGLPSDRFSAERTGGSVSTLTIQRTQQEDSAVYLCASSFGLAPSEQYFGPGTRLTVT.

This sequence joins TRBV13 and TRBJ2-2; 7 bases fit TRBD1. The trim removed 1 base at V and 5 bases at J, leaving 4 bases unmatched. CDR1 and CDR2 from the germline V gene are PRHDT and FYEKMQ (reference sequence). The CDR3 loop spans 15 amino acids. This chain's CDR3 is CASSLVGGRTGELFF. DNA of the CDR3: TGTGCCAGCAGCTTAGTAGGGGGCAGGACCGGGGAGCTGTTTTTT.

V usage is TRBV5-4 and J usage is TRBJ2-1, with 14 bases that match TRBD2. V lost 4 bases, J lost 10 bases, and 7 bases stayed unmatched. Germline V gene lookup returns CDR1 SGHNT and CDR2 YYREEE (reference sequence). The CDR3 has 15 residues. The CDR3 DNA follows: TGTGCCAGCAGCCCAACGGGACTAGCGGGAGACGAGCAGTTCTTC. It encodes CASSPTGLAGDEQFF.

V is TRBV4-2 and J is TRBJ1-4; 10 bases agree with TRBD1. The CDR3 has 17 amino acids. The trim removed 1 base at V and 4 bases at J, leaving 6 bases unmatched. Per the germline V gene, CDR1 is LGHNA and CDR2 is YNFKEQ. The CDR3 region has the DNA TGTGCCAGCAGCCAAGGACAGGGGGCGTTTGGTAATGAAAAACTGTTTTTT. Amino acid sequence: CASSQGQGAFGNEKLFF.

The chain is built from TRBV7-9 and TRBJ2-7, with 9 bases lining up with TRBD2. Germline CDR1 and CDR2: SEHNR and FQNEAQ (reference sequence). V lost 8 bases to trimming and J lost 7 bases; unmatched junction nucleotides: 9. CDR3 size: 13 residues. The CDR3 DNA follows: TGTGCCAGCCGTTCTAGCGGGATAGCTGAGCAGTACTTC. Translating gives CASRSSGIAEQYF.

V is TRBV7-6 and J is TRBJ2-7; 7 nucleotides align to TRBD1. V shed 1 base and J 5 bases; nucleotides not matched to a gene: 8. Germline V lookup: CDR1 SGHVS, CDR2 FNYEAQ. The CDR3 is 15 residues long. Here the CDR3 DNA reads TGTGCCAGCAGCTTAGAGGACAGGCCAGTCCACGAGCAGTACTTC. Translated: CASSLEDRPVHEQYF.

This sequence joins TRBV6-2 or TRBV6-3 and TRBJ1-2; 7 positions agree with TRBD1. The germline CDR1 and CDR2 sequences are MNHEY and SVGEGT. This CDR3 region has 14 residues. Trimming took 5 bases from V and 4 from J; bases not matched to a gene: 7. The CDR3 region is CASSAVRDSYGYTF. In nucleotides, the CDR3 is TGTGCCAGCAGTGCGGTCCGGGACAGCTATGGCTACACCTTC.

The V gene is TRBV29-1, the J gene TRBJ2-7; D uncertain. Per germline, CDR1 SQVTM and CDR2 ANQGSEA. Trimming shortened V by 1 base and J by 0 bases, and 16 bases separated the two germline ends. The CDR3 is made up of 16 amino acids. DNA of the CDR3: TGCAGCGTTGAAGTCCCCCGATTCGAAAGCTCCTACGAGCAGTACTTC. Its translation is CSVEVPRFESSYEQYF.

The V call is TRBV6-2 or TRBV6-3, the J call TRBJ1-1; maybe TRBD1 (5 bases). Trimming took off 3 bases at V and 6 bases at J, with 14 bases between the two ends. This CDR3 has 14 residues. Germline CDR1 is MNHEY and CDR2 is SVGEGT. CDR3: CASSYARGPPEAFF. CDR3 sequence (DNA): TGTGCCAGCAGTTATGCAAGGGGTCCCCCTGAAGCTTTCTTT.

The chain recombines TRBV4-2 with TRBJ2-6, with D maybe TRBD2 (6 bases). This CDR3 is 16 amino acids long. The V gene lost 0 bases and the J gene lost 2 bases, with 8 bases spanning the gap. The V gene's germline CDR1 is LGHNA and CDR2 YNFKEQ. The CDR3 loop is CASSQERGAGANVLTF. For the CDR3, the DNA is TGTGCCAGCAGCCAAGAGCGGGGAGCTGGGGCCAACGTCCTGACTTTC.

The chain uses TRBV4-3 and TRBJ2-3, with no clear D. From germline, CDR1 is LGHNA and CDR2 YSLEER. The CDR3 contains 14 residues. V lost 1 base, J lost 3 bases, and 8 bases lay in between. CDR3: CASSQVGPTDTQYF. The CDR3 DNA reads TGCGCCAGCAGCCAAGTGGGCCCAACAGATACGCAGTATTTT.

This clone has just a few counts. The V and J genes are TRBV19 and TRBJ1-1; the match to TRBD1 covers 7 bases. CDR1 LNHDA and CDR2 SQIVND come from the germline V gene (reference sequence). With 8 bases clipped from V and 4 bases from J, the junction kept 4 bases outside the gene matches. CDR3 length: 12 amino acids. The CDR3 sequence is CASYQGGTEAFF. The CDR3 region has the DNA TGTGCCAGTTACCAGGGGGGCACTGAAGCTTTCTTT. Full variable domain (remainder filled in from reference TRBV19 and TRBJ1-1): DGGITQSPKYLFRKEGQNVTLSCEQNLNHDAMYWYRQDPGQGLRLIYYSQIVNDFQKGDIAEGYSVSREKKESFPLTVTSAQKNPTAFYLCASYQGGTEAFFGQGTRLTVV.

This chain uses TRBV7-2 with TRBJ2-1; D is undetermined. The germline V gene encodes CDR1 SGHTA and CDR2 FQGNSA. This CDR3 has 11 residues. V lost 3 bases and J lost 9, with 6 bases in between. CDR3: CASSFAIEQFF. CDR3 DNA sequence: TGTGCCAGCAGCTTTGCTATTGAGCAGTTCTTC.

Here the CDR3 DNA reads TGTGCCATCAGTGAGTCGTTATCACCGGGCGAGCAGTTCTTC. This codes for CAISESLSPGEQFF. V and J are TRBV10-3 and TRBJ2-1, with unresolved D. This CDR3 contains 14 residues. From germline, CDR1 is ENHRY and CDR2 SYGVKD. V gave up 0 bases and J gave up 10 bases, with 13 bases separating them.

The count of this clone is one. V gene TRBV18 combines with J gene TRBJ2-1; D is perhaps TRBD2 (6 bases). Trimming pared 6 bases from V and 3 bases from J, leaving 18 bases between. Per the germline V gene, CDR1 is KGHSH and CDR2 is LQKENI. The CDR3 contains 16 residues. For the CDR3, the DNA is TGTGCCAGCTCTCCCGGGGGTAGCGGAGTCTACAATGAGCAGTTCTTC. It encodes CASSPGGSGVYNEQFF.

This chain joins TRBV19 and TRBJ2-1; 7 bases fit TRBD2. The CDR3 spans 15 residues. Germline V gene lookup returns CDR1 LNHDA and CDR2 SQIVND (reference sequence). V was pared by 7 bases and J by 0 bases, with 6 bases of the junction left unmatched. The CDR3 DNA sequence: TGTGCCAGTAATGGGAGGGCCCACTCCTACAATGAGCAGTTCTTC. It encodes CASNGRAHSYNEQFF.

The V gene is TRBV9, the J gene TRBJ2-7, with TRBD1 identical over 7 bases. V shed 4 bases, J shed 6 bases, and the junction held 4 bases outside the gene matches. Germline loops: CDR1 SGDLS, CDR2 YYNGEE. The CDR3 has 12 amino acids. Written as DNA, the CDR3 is TGTGCCAGCAGCCCAGACAGGGTCGAGCAGTACTTC. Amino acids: CASSPDRVEQYF.